This T cell receptor beta chain was recorded in a study of blood T cell repertoires in COVID-19. There are 13 residues in the CDR3. Per the germline V gene, CDR1 is LGHDT and CDR2 is YNNKEL (reference sequence). The ends were cut back, 6 bases at V and 8 bases at J, with 16 bases in the middle. The data were produced by immunoSEQ multiplex PCR, yet TCRdb's version contains in-frame clones alone and is incomplete. The table lists 250,000 to 350,000 clones, about 88% of them singletons. The sequenced sample consisted of PBMCs or T cells enriched from blood (not recorded which). This chain links TRBV3-1 (or the pseudogene TRBV3-2) with TRBJ1-1, with D hard to call. The sequence was obtained from a woman aged 45-59 years who had recovered from COVID-19. CDR3 region: CASSPGFQREAFF. As DNA, the CDR3 is TGTGCCAGCAGTCCTGGGTTCCAGAGGGAAGCTTTCTTT.